Here is one TCR beta chain with its context. In TCRdb, the PCR reads were re-called with MiXCR into one record per CDR3 protein. The sample includes fewer than 90,000 distinct CDR3 sequences, 45% to 60% seen only once; the top ten take roughly an eighth. These data belong to a study of CDR3 diversity in severe acne. The receptor was isolated from a male donor in good health, without acne. The source material was blood.

The CDR3 nucleotides are TGCGCCAGCAGCTTGGGGGGAAGATCCCAGCATTTT. Translated: CASSLGGRSQHF. The chain recombines TRBV5-1 with TRBJ1-5; D is unresolved. Germline V lookup: CDR1 SGHRS, CDR2 YFSETQ. This CDR3 region has 12 residues. Trimming removed 0 bases from V and 11 bases from J, with 9 bases in between.